One sample yielded the 19 T cell receptor beta chains listed below, sequenced in a study of blood T cell repertoires in COVID-19. Here immunoSEQ multiplex PCR was the method, and the copy in TCRdb shows in-frame clones only, minus some. The repertoire holds approximately 220,000 clones, with over 80% as singletons. Sequencing was performed on PBMCs or T cells enriched from blood (not recorded which). Every receptor here comes from a man aged 25 to 45 who had recovered from COVID-19.

V and J are TRBV7-9 and TRBJ1-2; 7 bases agree with TRBD1. V was clipped by 3 bases and J by 3 bases; unmatched bases: 7. CDR1 and CDR2 from the germline V gene are SEHNR and FQNEAQ (reference sequence). The CDR3 runs 15 residues. The CDR3 region has the DNA TGTGCCAGCAGCTTTGTTAGCAGGGGGGACTATGGCTACACCTTC. This translates into CASSFVSRGDYGYTF.

This clone was recorded once. The rearrangement joins TRBV7-9 to TRBJ1-2; 10 bases line up with TRBD1. The CDR3 extends over 14 amino acids. Germline V gene lookup returns CDR1 SEHNR and CDR2 FQNEAQ (reference sequence). The V and J ends lost 6 bases and 8 bases, in that order; junction bases with no gene match: 9. The CDR3 DNA follows: TGTGCCAGCAGACCCGGGACAGGGGTTTGGGGCTACACCTTC. Translating gives CASRPGTGVWGYTF.

The chain has TRBV13 and TRBJ1-1, with 7 bases aligning to TRBD1. The CDR3 consists of 17 residues. With 5 bases clipped from V and 4 bases from J, the junction kept 16 bases outside the gene matches. Germline CDR1 is PRHDT and CDR2 is FYEKMQ (reference sequence). CDR3 DNA: TGTGCCAGCAGCCTACGGACAGGACCCACTCTGTCCACTGAAGCTTTCTTT. It specifies CASSLRTGPTLSTEAFF.

This chain joins TRBV28 and TRBJ2-3; TRBD1 matches at 7 bases. This CDR3 spans 14 amino acids. After removal of 4 bases from V and 1 base from J, the junction contained 2 bases not matched to a gene. Germline V CDR1 and CDR2: MDHEN, SYDVKM. The DNA for the CDR3 is TGTGCCAGCAGTTCCGGGACAGGCACAGATACGCAGTATTTT. This encodes CASSSGTGTDTQYF. Variable domain in full (rest from reference TRBV28 and TRBJ2-3): DVKVTQSSRYLVKRTGEKVFLECVQDMDHENMFWYRQDPGLGLRLIYFSYDVKMKEKGDIPEGYSVSREKKERFSLILESASTNQTSMYLCASSSGTGTDTQYFGPGTRLTVL.

This chain connects TRBV5-4 to TRBJ2-3; 9 bases fit TRBD1. The CDR3 extends over 14 amino acids. J was trimmed by 6 bases and V by 8 bases; bases with no gene match: 10. CDR1 is SGHNT, CDR2 YYREEE, per germline (reference sequence). CDR3 in amino acids: CASGQGRVADTQYF. The CDR3 DNA reads as TGTGCCAGTGGACAGGGGCGAGTTGCGGATACGCAGTATTTT.

V gene TRBV29-1 combines with J gene TRBJ1-1; D unclear. The ends were cut back, 6 bases at V and 5 bases at J, with 16 bases in the middle. Germline V gives CDR1 SQVTM, CDR2 ANQGSEA. The CDR3 contains 13 residues. This CDR3 reads CSVTLRVLTEAFF. CDR3 sequence (DNA): TGCAGCGTGACGCTACGGGTTCTAACTGAAGCTTTCTTT.

This clone has a handful of counts. The chain has TRBV5-1 and TRBJ2-1, with D possibly TRBD1 on 5 matching bases. The length of the CDR3 is 17 residues. Trimming took 3 bases from V and 4 from J, leaving 20 bases between them. The germline V gene has CDR1 SGHRS and CDR2 YFSETQ. Here the CDR3 reads CASSWAELTDNYNEQFF. CDR3 nucleotides: TGCGCCAGCAGCTGGGCTGAGCTCACGGACAATTACAATGAGCAGTTCTTC.

The V and J genes are TRBV19 and TRBJ2-5; 9 bases are shared with TRBD1. This CDR3 has 16 amino acids. With 4 bases clipped from V and 2 bases from J, the junction kept 8 bases outside the gene matches. The germline V gene encodes CDR1 LNHDA and CDR2 SQIVND (reference sequence). Here the CDR3 reads CASSTHRGPVQETQYF. The DNA for the CDR3 is TGTGCCAGTAGTACCCACAGGGGGCCAGTTCAAGAGACCCAGTACTTC.

The V gene is TRBV19, the J gene TRBJ2-2, with 8 bases that match TRBD1. CDR1 LNHDA and CDR2 SQIVND come from the germline V gene (reference sequence). V was pared by 2 bases and J by 5 bases, with 7 bases of the junction left unmatched. There are 16 residues in the CDR3. The CDR3 is CASSIRPRGQTGELFF. The DNA for the CDR3 is TGTGCCAGTAGTATAAGGCCCAGGGGGCAAACCGGGGAGCTGTTTTTT.

The J gene is TRBJ2-3, the V gene TRBV7-6; TRBD1 might be the D (6 bases). The V end was cut by 5 bases, the J end by 2 bases, with 11 bases between. This CDR3 comprises 14 residues. Germline V gene data show CDR1 as SGHVS and CDR2 as FNYEAQ. The CDR3 DNA reads as TGTGCCAGCAGCAGAGGACAGCCCACAGATACGCAGTATTTT. It is translated as CASSRGQPTDTQYF. The variable domain in full, with the rest retrieved from reference TRBV7-6 and TRBJ2-3, is GAGVSQSPRYKVTKRGQDVALRCDPISGHVSLYWYRQALGQGPEFLTYFNYEAQQDKSGLPNDRFSAERPEGSISTLTIQRTEQRDSAMYRCASSRGQPTDTQYFGPGTRLTVL.

V is TRBV5-1 and J is TRBJ2-7, with 10 positions matching TRBD2. The CDR3 covers 16 residues. Germline V lookup: CDR1 SGHRS, CDR2 YFSETQ. V shed 3 bases, J shed 0 bases, and the junction held 6 bases outside the gene matches. CDR3 nucleotides: TGCGCCAGCAGCTCATATAGCGGGGGGTCCTCCTACGAGCAGTACTTC. It yields the protein CASSSYSGGSSYEQYF.

The V call is TRBV9, the J call TRBJ2-2, with a tentative D call TRBD2 (7 bases). Germline CDR1 is SGDLS and CDR2 is YYNGEE. Trimming left V 0 bases short and J 3 bases short, with 12 bases between. The CDR3 is 16 amino acids. The CDR3 sequence: CASSVGGGGYTGELFF. In nucleotides, the CDR3 is TGTGCCAGCAGCGTAGGTGGCGGGGGCTACACCGGGGAGCTGTTTTTT. The entire variable domain, with the rest obtained from reference TRBV9 and TRBJ2-2, is as follows: DSGVTQTPKHLITATGQRVTLRCSPRSGDLSVYWYQQSLDQGLQFLIQYYNGEERAKGNILERFSAQQFPDLHSELNLSSLELGDSALYFCASSVGGGGYTGELFFGEGSRLTVL.

This chain connects TRBV5-4 to TRBJ2-7; 9 nucleotides align to TRBD2. The ends lost 0 bases at V and 2 bases at J; junction bases unmatched: 6. The CDR3 runs 16 residues. Germline-derived CDR1 and CDR2 are SGHNT and YYREEE (reference sequence). The CDR3 DNA sequence: TGTGCCAGCAGCTTGGGCCTAGCGGGGAAAACCTACGAGCAGTACTTC. Its protein product is CASSLGLAGKTYEQYF.

This chain links TRBV18 with TRBJ2-7; D is unresolved. Trimming cost V 2 bases and J 2 bases, with 13 bases left between them. Germline CDR1 is KGHSH and CDR2 is LQKENI. CDR3 length: 15 amino acids. This chain's CDR3 is CASSPFGDGAYEQYF. Here the CDR3 DNA reads TGTGCCAGCTCACCATTCGGAGACGGCGCCTACGAGCAGTACTTC.

A single count supports this clone. This sequence joins TRBV4-1 and TRBJ1-2; D gene unclear. This CDR3 contains 14 residues. Germline loops: CDR1 MGHRA, CDR2 YSYEKL. V lost 3 bases to trimming and J lost 1 base, with 9 bases between them. CDR3 loop: CASSHQTSNYGYTF. DNA for the CDR3: TGCGCCAGCAGCCACCAGACAAGTAACTATGGCTACACCTTC.

The sample holds one count of this clone. The genes are TRBV19 and TRBJ2-7, with 7 bases that match TRBD2. Germline V gene data show CDR1 as LNHDA and CDR2 as SQIVND (reference sequence). CDR3 length: 13 residues. J was trimmed by 4 bases and V by 6 bases; bases with no gene match: 6. CDR3 region: CASRAGATYEQYF. Here the CDR3 DNA reads TGTGCCAGTAGGGCGGGAGCCACTTACGAGCAGTACTTC. The full variable domain, with the rest looked up from reference TRBV19 and TRBJ2-7, is DGGITQSPKYLFRKEGQNVTLSCEQNLNHDAMYWYRQDPGQGLRLIYYSQIVNDFQKGDIAEGYSVSREKKESFPLTVTSAQKNPTAFYLCASRAGATYEQYFGPGTRLTVT.

This clone was counted between two and nine times. The V gene is TRBV11-2, the J gene TRBJ1-3; 8 bases align to TRBD1. With V trimmed by 4 bases and J by 2 bases, 10 bases remained unmatched. The germline CDR1 and CDR2 sequences are SGHAT and FQNNGV. The CDR3 loop spans 17 amino acids. CDR3 sequence reads: CASSSRTGWNTGNTIYF. The CDR3 nucleotides read TGTGCCAGCAGCTCAAGGACAGGGTGGAACACTGGAAACACCATATATTTT. Full variable domain (remainder filled in from reference TRBV11-2 and TRBJ1-3): EAGVAQSPRYKIIEKRQSVAFWCNPISGHATLYWYQQILGQGPKLLIQFQNNGVVDDSQLPKDRFSAERLKGVDSTLKIQPAKLEDSAVYLCASSSRTGWNTGNTIYFGEGSWLTVV.

The rearrangement links TRBV27 to TRBJ2-3; tentatively, D is TRBD2 (5 bases). The CDR3 covers 13 residues. Germline V lookup: CDR1 MNHEY, CDR2 SMNVEV (reference sequence). Trimming took off 2 bases at V and 5 bases at J, with 8 bases between the two ends. The CDR3: CASSLLAIDTQYF. The CDR3 DNA is TGTGCCAGCAGTTTACTAGCTATAGATACGCAGTATTTT.

The chain employs TRBV7-9 and TRBJ1-6; a possible D gene is TRBD1 (5 bases). V gave up 5 bases and J gave up 4 bases, with 12 bases separating them. The CDR3 consists of 15 residues. Germline assignment: CDR1 SEHNR and CDR2 FQNEAQ (reference sequence). CDR3 amino acids: CASSSPRGYNSPLHF. The CDR3 DNA reads as TGTGCCAGCAGCAGCCCCCGGGGGTATAATTCACCCCTCCACTTT.